The sample holds many counts of the clone carrying this T cell receptor (beta chain). Its specificity is not known. Germline V gene data show CDR1 as MNHEY and CDR2 as SMNVEV (reference sequence). J was trimmed by 7 bases and V by 6 bases; bases with no gene match: 10. The CDR3 runs 15 residues. The sample comes from a study of T cells in Graves' hyperthyroidism and ophthalmopathy. Findings and caveats of the study: Among thyroid clonotypes expanded above 0.001, most also appeared in blood. Using 13 V-J features, a model discriminated ophthalmopathy from stable hyperthyroidism.

The source material, RNA transcripts, was used to amplify TCR beta CDR3 regions. During a first-round RT-PCR of the TCR CDR3, the HTBI primer set was used. Via MiXCR, TCRdb re-called the multiplex PCR reads, giving one row per CDR3 protein. The repertoire holds some 210,000 distinct CDR3 sequences, with approximately 17% as singletons. The clonotype comes from a man aged 50 or older with Graves' hyperthyroidism. The specimen sequenced was blood. The V gene is TRBV27, the J gene TRBJ2-7; the match to TRBD1 covers 12 bases. The DNA for the CDR3 is TGTGCCAGCAGCCGGTCGGGACAGGGGGCGCGAGAGCAGTACTTC. As protein: CASSRSGQGAREQYF.